This TCR beta chain was sequenced for a study of blood T cell repertoires in COVID-19. Looking at the study overall: Sites in the United States, Italy and Spain provided acute and convalescent COVID-19 samples.

Sequenced by immunoSEQ multiplex PCR; TCRdb stores in-frame clones only, minus some. The sample holds approximately 150,000 clones, over 65% seen once. The CDR3 totals 14 residues. Per germline, CDR1 SGHRS and CDR2 YFSETQ. Trimming cost V 0 bases and J 4 bases, with 11 bases left between them. This clonotype was obtained from a human donor in a cohort sampled during active COVID-19. The specimen was peripheral blood. The gene calls are TRBV5-1 and TRBJ2-7, with D maybe TRBD2 (6 bases). CDR3 loop: CASSLGGGEYEQYF. CDR3 sequence (DNA): TGCGCCAGCAGCTTGGGAGGCGGGGAATACGAGCAGTACTTC.